The 17 T cell receptor beta chains given below trace back to one sample, sequenced in a study of regulatory T cells in long-lasting Graves disease. Indicated time point: newly diagnosed GD, antithyroid drugs for less than 3 months. The TCR library was prepared using RNA isolated from PBMCs. Arm-PCR of CDR3 regions and iRepertoire HTBI primers were used to build TCR beta libraries. TCRdb called the multiplex PCR reads again in MiXCR, with one record for every CDR3 protein. The sample consists of around 250,000 distinct CDR3 sequences, around 20% of them appearing once. The source was peripheral blood mononuclear cells (PBMCs), collected at new diagnosis, from a patient treated with antithyroid drugs. Receptor source: a female donor with Graves disease.

Remarks on this clonotype: This likely traces to a read error, being one base from a far larger clone. J is TRBJ2-4 and V is TRBV3-1; D unclear. Germline lookup yields CDR1 LGHDT and CDR2 YNNKEL (reference sequence). The ends were cut back, 1 base at V and 13 bases at J, with 11 bases in the middle. The CDR3 covers 12 residues. CDR3 residues: CASSQVNNEQYF. For the CDR3, the DNA is TGTGCCAGCAGCCAAGTGAACAATGAGCAGTACTTC.

The V gene is TRBV7-3, the J gene TRBJ2-7; unclear D gene. This CDR3 region has 18 residues. The V and J ends lost 5 bases and 1 base respectively, with 24 bases between them. From germline, CDR1 is SGHTA and CDR2 FQGTGA. For the CDR3, the DNA is TGTGCCAGCAGCCTTCCTCCGGATGGGTTTCACGTTTCCTACGAGCAGTACTTC. Translated, it gives CASSLPPDGFHVSYEQYF.

This clonotype appeared many times. V usage is TRBV7-2 and J usage is TRBJ2-7, with D perhaps TRBD1 (6 bases). The germline V and J ends were trimmed by 1 base and 2 bases, with 9 bases remaining between them. The CDR3 extends over 14 amino acids. CDR1 and CDR2 (germline): SGHTA, FQGNSA. The CDR3 DNA reads as TGTGCCAGCAGCTTAGGCAGGGGAACCTACGAGCAGTACTTC. Encoded protein: CASSLGRGTYEQYF.

This clonotype was recorded at least ten times. V usage is TRBV7-2 and J usage is TRBJ2-4, with 12 bases identical to TRBD2. Trimming took 5 bases from V and 11 from J; bases not matched to a gene: 10. Per germline, CDR1 SGHTA and CDR2 FQGNSA. CDR3 length: 15 residues. CDR3 residues: CASSLGGLAGGVQYF. CDR3 sequence (DNA): TGTGCCAGCAGCCTAGGGGGACTAGCGGGCGGTGTTCAGTACTTC.

This clonotype was counted at least ten times. The chain links TRBV6-2 or TRBV6-3 to TRBJ2-2; D is possibly TRBD1 (5 bases). The CDR3 runs 14 residues. The germline CDR1 and CDR2 sequences are MNHEY and SVGEGT. V was pared by 6 bases and J by 1 base, with 9 bases between. In nucleotides, the CDR3 is TGTGCCAGCAGCCCAGACAGGAACACCGGGGAGCTGTTTTTT. Encoded protein: CASSPDRNTGELFF.

This clonotype was observed many times. This rearrangement joins TRBV28 to TRBJ1-6, with a weak D call TRBD1 (5 bases). Trimming removed 5 bases from V and 10 bases from J, with 18 bases in between. Germline CDR1 is MDHEN and CDR2 is SYDVKM. The CDR3 consists of 15 residues. CDR3 protein: CASSDSGGMVSPLHF. The CDR3 DNA is TGTGCCAGCAGTGACTCTGGGGGTATGGTATCACCCCTCCACTTT.

The chain combines TRBV6-2 or TRBV6-3 with TRBJ1-5; 11 positions agree with TRBD1. The ends lost 4 bases at V and 4 bases at J; junction bases unmatched: 6. The CDR3 totals 16 residues. The germline V gene encodes CDR1 MNHEY and CDR2 SVGEGT. The CDR3, as DNA: TGTGCCAGCAGTTTAGGGGGACAGGGGGAGAATCAGCCCCAGCATTTT. It specifies CASSLGGQGENQPQHF.

The V gene is TRBV9, the J gene TRBJ2-5; possibly TRBD1 or TRBD2 for D (5 bases each). The end of the DNA aligns better with TRBJ2-1, so the J call may be wrong. Germline V gives CDR1 SGDLS, CDR2 YYNGEE. This CDR3 has 15 amino acids. CDR3 protein: CASSLRGGTQETQFF. The DNA for the CDR3 is TGTGCCAGCAGCCTCCGGGGCGGTACACAAGAGACCCAGTTCTTC.

This clonotype was found many times. This chain joins TRBV29-1 and TRBJ2-3, with TRBD1 as a possible D gene (5 bases). Germline-derived CDR1 and CDR2 are SQVTM and ANQGSEA. V was trimmed by 0 bases and J by 1 base, leaving 17 bases between them. The CDR3 length is 17 residues. DNA of the CDR3: TGCAGCGTTGAAGATCGGAGCGCAGGGATCGGCACAGATACGCAGTATTTT. This gives the protein CSVEDRSAGIGTDTQYF.

Regarding this clonotype: Given a far larger clone just one base away, this is likely a sequencing read error. This CDR3 reads CASSPGGSEAQYF. CDR3 coding DNA: TGTGCCAGCAGCCCGGGCGGGAGTGAGGCCCAGTACTTC. The chain uses TRBV7-2 and TRBJ2-5; 7 positions match TRBD2. The CDR3 is made up of 13 amino acids. Germline V lookup: CDR1 SGHTA, CDR2 FQGNSA. The ends lost 5 bases at V and 9 bases at J; junction bases unmatched: 9.

The chain combines TRBV7-9 with TRBJ2-5; TRBD2 might be the D (7 bases). Between the trimmed V and J ends, which lost 7 bases and 11 bases, there was a span of 17 bases. This CDR3 is built from 12 residues. The germline gives CDR1 SEHNR, CDR2 FQNEAQ (reference sequence). The CDR3 DNA sequence: TGTGCCAGCACAGAGGGGGGGCATGAGCAGTACTTC. As protein: CASTEGGHEQYF.

This sequence joins TRBV18 and TRBJ2-4, with 10 bases fitting TRBD2. The ends lost 0 bases at V and 7 bases at J; junction bases unmatched: 3. The CDR3 extends over 15 amino acids. Germline CDR1 KGHSH, CDR2 LQKENI. This chain's CDR3 is CASSPPASGSNIQYF. CDR3 in DNA: TGTGCCAGCTCACCACCGGCTAGCGGGAGCAACATTCAGTACTTC.

The V call is TRBV7-9, the J call TRBJ1-1, with 7 positions matching TRBD1. J was trimmed by 1 base and V by 6 bases; bases with no gene match: 8. The germline V gene encodes CDR1 SEHNR and CDR2 FQNEAQ (reference sequence). The CDR3 runs to 15 residues. CDR3 in amino acids: CASSSRQGENTEAFF. CDR3 nucleotide sequence: TGTGCCAGCAGTTCCCGACAGGGTGAGAACACTGAAGCTTTCTTT.

This clonotype was counted at least ten times. This sequence joins TRBV4-2 and TRBJ2-1; D gene unclear. The CDR3 covers 15 residues. V was shortened by 0 bases and J by 4 bases, with 10 bases between the two germline ends. Germline assignment: CDR1 LGHNA and CDR2 YNFKEQ. For the CDR3, the DNA is TGTGCCAGCAGCCAAGATGGTTACCCTTACAATGAGCAGTTCTTC. Translating gives CASSQDGYPYNEQFF.

This clonotype was recorded many times. The rearrangement links TRBV3-1 to TRBJ1-1; unclear D gene. Trimming removed 1 base at V and 1 base at J, with 4 bases between. In germline, CDR1 is LGHDT, CDR2 YNNKEL (reference sequence). This CDR3 contains 13 residues. The CDR3 coding sequence is TGTGCCAGCAGCCAAGGAGGGAACACTGAAGCTTTCTTT. Amino acids: CASSQGGNTEAFF.

This clonotype was observed at least ten times. The chain couples TRBV7-2 to TRBJ1-3; tentatively, D is TRBD1 (5 bases). Deletions cut 5 bases from V and 0 bases from J, with 11 bases between. Per germline, CDR1 SGHTA and CDR2 FQGNSA. This CDR3 contains 15 residues. CDR3: CASSIGASSGNTIYF. The CDR3 DNA reads as TGTGCCAGCAGCATAGGGGCTAGCTCTGGAAACACCATATATTTT.

This clonotype has a count of ten or more. The gene calls are TRBV11-2 and TRBJ2-7; tentative D call: TRBD1 (6 bases). The ends were cut back, 3 bases at V and 3 bases at J, with 9 bases in the middle. CDR3 length: 13 residues. From germline, CDR1 is SGHAT and CDR2 FQNNGV. Here the CDR3 reads CASSFNRDYEQYF. The CDR3 DNA sequence: TGTGCCAGCAGCTTCAACAGGGACTACGAGCAGTACTTC.